This T cell receptor beta chain was documented in a study of CD8+ T cells in alopecia areata. Study observations and caveats: In lesional scalp, particularly from alopecia totalis/universalis, clonality was higher than in normal scalp. With tofacitinib ongoing, many expanded lesional clones persisted in both scalp and blood.

TCR sequencing used cDNA made by reverse transcription of extracted RNA. Generated by immunoSEQ multiplex PCR, the TCRdb table keeps only in-frame clones and is missing some. Of 160,000 or so clones listed, 55% to 75% are singletons. On this clone itself: What it binds is not known.

Described treatment: oral pan-JAK inhibitor, 5-10 mg twice daily. The study team obtained lesional scalp punch biopsies and peripheral blood from alopecia areata patients. A FACSAria was used to sort CD4+ and CD8+ T cells. These cells came from PBMCs. Germline CDR1 and CDR2: LGHNA and YNFKEQ. V lost 1 base, J lost 5 bases, and 12 bases lay in between. This CDR3 comprises 15 residues. J is TRBJ1-5 and V is TRBV4-2; the D gene is possibly TRBD1 (5 bases). This TCR derives from a human donor with alopecia areata. The starting material was CD4+ T cells sorted from blood, obtained at week 4, from a patient treated with tofacitinib. CDR3 protein: CASSQASGGDQPQHF. CDR3 nucleotide sequence: TGTGCCAGCAGCCAAGCGAGTGGAGGGGATCAGCCCCAGCATTTT.